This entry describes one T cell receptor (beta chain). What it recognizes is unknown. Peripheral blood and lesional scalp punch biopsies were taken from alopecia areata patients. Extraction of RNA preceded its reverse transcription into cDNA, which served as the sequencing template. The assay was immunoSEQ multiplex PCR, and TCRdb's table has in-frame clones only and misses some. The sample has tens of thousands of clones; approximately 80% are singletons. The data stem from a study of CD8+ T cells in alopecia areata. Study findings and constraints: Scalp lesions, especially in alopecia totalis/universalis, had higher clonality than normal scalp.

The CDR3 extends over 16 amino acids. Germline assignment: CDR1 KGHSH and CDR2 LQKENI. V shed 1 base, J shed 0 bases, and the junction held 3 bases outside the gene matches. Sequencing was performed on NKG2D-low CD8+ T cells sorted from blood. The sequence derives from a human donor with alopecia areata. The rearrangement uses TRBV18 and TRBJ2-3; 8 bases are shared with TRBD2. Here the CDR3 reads CASSPQRGMSTDTQYF. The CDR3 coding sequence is TGTGCCAGCTCACCACAGCGGGGGATGAGCACAGATACGCAGTATTTT.